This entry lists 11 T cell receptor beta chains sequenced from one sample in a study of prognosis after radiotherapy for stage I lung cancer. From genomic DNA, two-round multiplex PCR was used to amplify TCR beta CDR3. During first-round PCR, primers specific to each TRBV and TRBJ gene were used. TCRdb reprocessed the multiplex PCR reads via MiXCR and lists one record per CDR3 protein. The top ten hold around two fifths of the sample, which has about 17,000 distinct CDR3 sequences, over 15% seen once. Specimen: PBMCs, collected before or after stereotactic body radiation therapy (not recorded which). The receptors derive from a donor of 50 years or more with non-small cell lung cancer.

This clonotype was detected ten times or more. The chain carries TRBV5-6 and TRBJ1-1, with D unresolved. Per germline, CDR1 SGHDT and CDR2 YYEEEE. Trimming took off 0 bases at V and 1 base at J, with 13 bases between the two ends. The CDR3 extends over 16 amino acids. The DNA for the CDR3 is TGTGCCAGCAGCTTGGGGCTCGCGTACAAGAACACTGAAGCTTTCTTT. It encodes CASSLGLAYKNTEAFF. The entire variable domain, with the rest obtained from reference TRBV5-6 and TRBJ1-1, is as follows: DAGVTQSPTHLIKTRGQQVTLRCSPKSGHDTVSWYQQALGQGPQFIFQYYEEEERQRGNFPDRFSGHQFPNYSSELNVNALLLGDSALYLCASSLGLAYKNTEAFFGQGTRLTVV.

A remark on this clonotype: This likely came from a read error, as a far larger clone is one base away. The CDR3: CASTPSPSLRGQFF. The CDR3 DNA reads TGTGCCAGCACGCCCAGTCCCTCTTTGCGTGGGCAGTTCTTC. This rearrangement joins TRBV6-8 to TRBJ2-1; D is undetermined. V dropped 7 bases and J dropped 12 bases, with 22 bases sitting between them. CDR3 length equals 14 residues. From germline, CDR1 is MNHGY and CDR2 SAAAGT.

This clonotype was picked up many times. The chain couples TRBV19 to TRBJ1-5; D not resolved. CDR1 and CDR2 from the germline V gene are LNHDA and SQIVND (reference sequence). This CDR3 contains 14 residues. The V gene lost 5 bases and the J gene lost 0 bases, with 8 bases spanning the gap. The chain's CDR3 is CASSPTDSNQPQHF. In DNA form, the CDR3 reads TGTGCCAGTAGTCCAACAGATAGCAATCAGCCCCAGCATTTT.

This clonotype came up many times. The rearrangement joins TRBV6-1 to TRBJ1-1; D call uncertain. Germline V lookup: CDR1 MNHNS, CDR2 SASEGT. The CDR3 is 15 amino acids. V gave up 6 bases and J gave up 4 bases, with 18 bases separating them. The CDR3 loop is CASRPLWGGSTEAFF. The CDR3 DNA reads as TGTGCCAGCAGACCCCTCTGGGGAGGTAGCACTGAAGCTTTCTTT.

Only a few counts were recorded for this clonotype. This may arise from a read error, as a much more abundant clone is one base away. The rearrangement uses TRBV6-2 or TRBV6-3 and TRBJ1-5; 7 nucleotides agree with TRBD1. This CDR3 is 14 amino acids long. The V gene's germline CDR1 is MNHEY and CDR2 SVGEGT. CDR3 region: CVSSRDSSNQPQHF. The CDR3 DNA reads TGTGTCAGCAGCCGGGACAGTAGCAATCAGCCCCAGCATTTT.

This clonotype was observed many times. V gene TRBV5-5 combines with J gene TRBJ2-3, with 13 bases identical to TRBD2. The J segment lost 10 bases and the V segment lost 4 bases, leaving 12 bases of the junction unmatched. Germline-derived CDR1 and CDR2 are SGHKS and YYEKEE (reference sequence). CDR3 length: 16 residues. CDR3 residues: CASSPTSGGVRASQYF. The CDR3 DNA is TGTGCCAGCAGCCCCACTAGCGGGGGGGTCCGAGCGTCGCAGTATTTT.

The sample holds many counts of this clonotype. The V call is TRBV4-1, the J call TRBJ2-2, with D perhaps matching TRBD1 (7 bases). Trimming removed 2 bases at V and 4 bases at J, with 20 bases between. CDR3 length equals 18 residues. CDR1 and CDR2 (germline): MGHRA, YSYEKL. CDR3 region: CASSQRLGGQKTTGELFF. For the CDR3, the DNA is TGCGCCAGCAGCCAAAGGTTGGGGGGACAGAAGACCACCGGGGAGCTGTTTTTT.

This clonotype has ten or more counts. The CDR3 spells CASSLESGISYEQYF. CDR3 nucleotides: TGTGCCAGCAGTTTAGAGAGCGGAATATCCTACGAGCAGTACTTC. The rearrangement uses TRBV28 and TRBJ2-7, with D tentatively TRBD2 (5 bases). The germline gives CDR1 MDHEN, CDR2 SYDVKM. CDR3 length: 15 residues. The V end was cut by 2 bases, the J end by 1 base, with 12 bases between.

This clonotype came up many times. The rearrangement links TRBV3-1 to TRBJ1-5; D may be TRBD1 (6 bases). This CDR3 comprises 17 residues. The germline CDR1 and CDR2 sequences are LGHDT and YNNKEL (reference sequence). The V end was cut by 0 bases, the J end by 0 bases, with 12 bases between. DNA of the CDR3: TGTGCCAGCAGCCAAGAAGGAACAGGGATTAGCAATCAGCCCCAGCATTTT. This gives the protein CASSQEGTGISNQPQHF. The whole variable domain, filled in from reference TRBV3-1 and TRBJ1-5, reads DTAVSQTPKYLVTQMGNDKSIKCEQNLGHDTMYWYKQDSKKFLKIMFSYNNKELIINETVPNRFSPKSPDKAHLNLHINSLELGDSAVYFCASSQEGTGISNQPQHFGDGTRLSIL.

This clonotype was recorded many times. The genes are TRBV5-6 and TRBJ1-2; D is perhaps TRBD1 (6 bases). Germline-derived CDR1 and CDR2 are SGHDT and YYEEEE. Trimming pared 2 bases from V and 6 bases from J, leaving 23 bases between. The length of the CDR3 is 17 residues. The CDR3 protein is CASSFVPGTSFWDGYTF. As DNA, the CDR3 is TGTGCCAGCAGCTTTGTCCCGGGGACAAGTTTTTGGGATGGCTACACCTTC.

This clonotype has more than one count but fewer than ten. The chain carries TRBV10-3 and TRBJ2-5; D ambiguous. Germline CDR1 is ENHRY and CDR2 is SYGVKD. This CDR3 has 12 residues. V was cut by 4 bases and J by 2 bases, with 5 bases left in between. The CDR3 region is CAISVHQETQYF. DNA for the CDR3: TGTGCCATCAGTGTTCATCAAGAGACCCAGTACTTC.